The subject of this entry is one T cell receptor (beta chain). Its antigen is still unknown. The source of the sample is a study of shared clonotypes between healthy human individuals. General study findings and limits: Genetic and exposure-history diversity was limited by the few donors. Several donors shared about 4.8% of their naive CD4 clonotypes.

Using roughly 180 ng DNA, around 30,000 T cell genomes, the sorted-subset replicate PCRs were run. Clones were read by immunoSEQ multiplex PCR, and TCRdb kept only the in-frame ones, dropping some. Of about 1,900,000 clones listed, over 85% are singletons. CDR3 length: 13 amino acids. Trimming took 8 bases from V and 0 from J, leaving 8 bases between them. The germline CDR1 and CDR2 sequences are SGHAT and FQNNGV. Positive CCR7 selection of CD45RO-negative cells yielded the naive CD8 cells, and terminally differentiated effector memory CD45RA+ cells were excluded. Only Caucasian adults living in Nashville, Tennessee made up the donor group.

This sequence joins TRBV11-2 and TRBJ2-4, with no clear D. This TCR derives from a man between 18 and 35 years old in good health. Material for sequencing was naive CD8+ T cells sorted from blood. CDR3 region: CASGGLAKNIQYF. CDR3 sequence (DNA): TGTGCCAGCGGTGGGCTAGCCAAAAACATTCAGTACTTC.